This TCR beta chain was identified in a study of cytomegalovirus exposure and HLA in healthy donors (dated 2017 in TCRdb). Background on the whole study: An earlier analysis of approximately 640 of the donors reported about 290 Gb of sequence data and 100 million to 130 million unique TCR beta sequences from about 180 million T cells. An early release that covered roughly 600 HLA-typed donors contained approximately 290 gigabases of sequencing data and approximately 85 million unique TCR sequences. Of the 350 to 400 genotyped donors, 81% fell in the genetic ancestry cluster associated with self-reported Caucasian donors. The study aimed to test whether signatures of past pathogen exposure could be identified by cataloging public T cell receptors. The T cell repertoires of 670 or so subjects were profiled by immunosequencing and related to cytomegalovirus serostatus. Besides the first cohort of under 700 subjects, a separate validation cohort made up of around 120 different subjects was used. High-throughput TCR immunosequencing, statistical association of individual TCRs with disease status, and machine learning were combined to predict cytomegalovirus infection status. A later analysis re-analyzed previously published TCR beta repertoires from 660 or so donors and added high-resolution HLA genotyping to study TCR occurrence patterns. In the later analysis, no new phenotypic data were used to find candidate immune exposures; instead, reliance was placed on TCR beta sequences and their occurrence across donors. An earlier analysis of 500 to 750 of the donors applied high-throughput TCR beta sequencing to assess whether each TCR beta V gene segment acted as functional or pseudogenic. Alongside the repertoire data, information on donor age, sex, ethnicity and CMV serostatus was compiled. A later genetic analysis used genome-wide SNP genotypes for about 65% of the roughly 700 donors, treating that subset as a discovery cohort. Every discovery cohort repertoire had been produced on one sequencing platform. Both class I and class II loci were covered by HLA typing, at four-digit resolution. Typing coverage varied by locus: about 620-630 donors for A, B, C, DRB1 and DQB1; approximately 500 for DQA1; more than 600 for DPA1; some 470 for DPB1. Several DR-DQ haplotypes were treated as single units for association and clustering because of strong linkage in the cohort. Among 398 genotyped donors of the cohort, an average of approximately 220,000 unique TCR beta nucleotide sequences was sequenced per donor, of which about 18% were non-productive.

Library method: the immunoSEQ multiplex PCR assay. For the multiplex PCR, a mixture combining 60 forward primers for TCR Vbeta segments and 13 reverse primers for TCR Jbeta segments was used. A multiplex PCR assay on genomic DNA amplified the CDR3 region of rearranged TCR beta genes. The amplified TCR beta libraries were sequenced on the Illumina HiSeq System as 87-base-pair reads. Regarding the original processing steps: A later analysis tallied 75 million to 95 million unique TCR beta chains across the approximately 670 repertoires, and around 10 million of those chains were shared by two or more donors. Raw reads were error-corrected and collapsed into unique sequences by a nearest-neighbor algorithm in which closely related sequences were merged to remove PCR and sequencing errors. Alignment of CDR3 sequences to IMGT reference sequences was used to assign V, D and J gene segments. For a sequence to be retained, a match of at least six nucleotides to both a V gene segment and a J gene segment was required. A rearrangement counted as productive if the CDR3 had no stop codons and remained in frame with V and J, and every other rearrangement counted as non-productive. CDR3 was defined according to IMGT convention as the region running from the second conserved V-encoded cysteine to the conserved J-encoded phenylalanine. In an earlier analysis of around 540 of the donors, sequences lacking an unambiguous match to a single V gene segment were excluded. An earlier analysis of a few hundred of the donors classified V segments as functional when productive rearrangements were above 56.7% and as segregating when the standard deviation between donors was above 5%. To diagnose cytomegalovirus status from the catalog of TCR beta chain sequences, a statistical classification framework was built. A later analysis assigned V and J genes by comparing TCR nucleotide sequences with IMGT/GENE-DB human TR gene sequences. In a later analysis, CDR3 sequences and most-parsimonious VDJ recombination scenarios were assigned using the TCRdist pipeline. In a later analysis, each TCR beta chain was defined by its CDR3 amino acid sequence together with its V-gene family, and reads lacking a unique V-gene family were excluded. In a later analysis, 500 to 700 highly shared, low-generation-probability nucleotide sequences were removed to address suspected cross-contamination and a sequencing artifact. In a later analysis, a clonal expansion index was calculated for each public chain from normalized within-repertoire ranks of inferred template counts. In a later analysis, generation probabilities were computed using a VDJ recombination model fitted to out-of-frame rearrangements, and the results were checked against IGoR. A later analysis scored TCR-TCR, TCR-HLA and TCR-CMV co-occurrence with hypergeometric tests, applying a repertoire-size bias correction to TCR pairs. To estimate false discovery rates, a later analysis permuted the HLA or CMV assignments 20 times. A later analysis grouped co-occurring TCRs with DBSCAN, adding TCRdist sequence similarity when clustering within HLA-allele-positive subsets. For co-occurrence clustering, repertoires with fewer than 30,000 or more than 120,000 public chains were excluded, along with 5 or 6 repertoires with anomalous nucleotide sharing. Sourced from immuneACCESS, this table was stored by TCRdb with only in-frame sequences that have V and J called. A share of the clones is absent; for the studies checked, an unresolved V gene accounts for under half, and the remainder has no known explanation. V, J and clone size reflect that table, while D and trimming were determined from the DNA. The sample table contains some 110,000 clones; only one count was recorded for 83% of them. The ten largest clones capture 6.1% of the sample.

The cohort was made up of hundreds of healthy bone marrow donors. At the time of sampling, all cohort members were nominally healthy, though unrecorded immune exposures were likely present. The donor was CMV seronegative and was included in the group of approximately 350 seronegative cohort members. Every donor gave a peripheral blood sample, and the peripheral blood mononuclear cells from that sample were used for TCR beta sequencing. Genomic DNA extraction from the blood cell samples was performed with the Qiagen DNeasy Blood Extraction Kit. Worth noting for this clone: This receptor's antigen is unknown. Within one base of it there is no much larger clone, and no base qualities were kept.

Overall results and qualifications from the work: The classifier was reported to diagnose cytomegalovirus status with high specificity and sensitivity in both the original cohort and the validation cohort. A later analysis associated 15,000 or so TCR beta sequences with specific HLA alleles at a false discovery rate of 0.05. In a later analysis, several top co-occurrence clusters were reported to appear linked to parvovirus B19, influenza, CMV and Epstein-Barr virus. For the cohort, immune exposure information was limited to CMV serostatus. Because HLA typing was unavailable for some donors at each locus, only the typed subset was used in association tests. It was suggested by the authors that the approach could potentially be generalized to other disease states and immunological phenotypes. In a later genetic analysis, a missense DCLRE1C variant was associated with V-gene and J-gene trimming of TCR beta chains, and the association was replicated in an independent cohort. Because counts were too low, about 15 rarely observed V segments, including chromosome 9 orphons, were left out of the earlier analysis of about 500 of the donors. Linkage disequilibrium might explain the correlated functional status among segregating V segments, but an unknown experimental factor could not be ruled out. According to a later genetic analysis, donors in an Asian-associated ancestry cluster had fewer N-insertions in productive TCRs than the roughly 670-donor mean. In a later analysis, HLA-associated TCR beta chains were found to be more clonally expanded and to have lower generation probabilities than equally common non-associated chains. The sequencing pipeline was judged likely to have produced a cluster of highly shared sequence variants as a technical artifact. Most CMV-associated TCR beta chains appeared to be HLA-restricted in a later analysis, and the HLA associations seemed to be driven largely by CMV exposure. An earlier analysis of some 590 of the donors showed that most TCR beta V segments appeared in productive rearrangements either about 87% or about 30% of the time, which broadly matched IMGT annotations. Only TCR beta chains were sequenced in this cohort, and the absence of alpha or paired-chain data limited detectable features. Most TCR sequences were seen in very few donors, while some public TCRs were found in many individuals. A further reported finding was that TCR beta sequences accurately predicted the HLA-A and HLA-B alleles for most subjects in the first cohort. Three of the identified cytomegalovirus-associated TCR beta chains were confirmed in vitro to be specific for cytomegalovirus antigens. The study gave a list of around 170 TCR beta chains associated with cytomegalovirus. When HLA alleles, especially DR and DQ, strongly co-occurred, TCR associations were difficult to assign to individual alleles. According to a later analysis, TCR association rates differed among HLA loci, with DRB1 alleles showing the most associated TCRs and HLA-C alleles showing the fewest. The presence/absence analyses assumed that sequencing depth was roughly uniform across donors, and that assumption may not be true.

The sample taken for sequencing was PBMCs. This sequence was found in a man younger than 35 in good health and CMV-seronegative.

In nucleotide form, the sequence is TGTGCCAGCAGCCCCCCGGGAGAGGGGACTGAAGCTTTCTTT. It encodes CASSPPGEGTEAFF. This chain is built from TRBV28 and TRBJ1-1; the D segment could be TRBD1, given 5 matching bases. V and J lose 6 bases and 5 bases, and a span of 16 bases separates them. From the cysteine up to the phenylalanine, the CDR3 has a length of 14 residues. Just CDR3 DNA is preserved here, 42 bases in frame from base 1. The germline V gene encodes CDR1 MDHEN and CDR2 SYDVKM.